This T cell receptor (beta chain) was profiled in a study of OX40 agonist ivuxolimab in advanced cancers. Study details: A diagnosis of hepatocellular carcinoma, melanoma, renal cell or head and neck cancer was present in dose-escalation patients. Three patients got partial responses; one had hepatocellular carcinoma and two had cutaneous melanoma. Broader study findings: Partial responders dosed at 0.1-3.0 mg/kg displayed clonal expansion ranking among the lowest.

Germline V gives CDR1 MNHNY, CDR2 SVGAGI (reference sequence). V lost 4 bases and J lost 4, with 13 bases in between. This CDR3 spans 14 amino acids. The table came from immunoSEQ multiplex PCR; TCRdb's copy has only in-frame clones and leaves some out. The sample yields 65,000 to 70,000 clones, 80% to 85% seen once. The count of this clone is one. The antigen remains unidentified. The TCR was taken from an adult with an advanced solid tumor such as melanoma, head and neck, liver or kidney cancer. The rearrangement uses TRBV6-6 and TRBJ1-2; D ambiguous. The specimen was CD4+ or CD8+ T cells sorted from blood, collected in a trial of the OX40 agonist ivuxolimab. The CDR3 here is CASSLQGFGYGYTF. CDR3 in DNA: TGTGCCAGCAGTTTACAAGGATTCGGCTATGGCTACACCTTC.